The sequence of this TCR beta chain was determined in a study of identical twins. The ends were cut back, 5 bases at V and 3 bases at J, with 8 bases in the middle. This CDR3 region has 12 residues. The germline CDR1 and CDR2 sequences are LGHNT and FRNRAP. A few counts support this clonotype. The cDNA had a unique molecular identifier and a template-switch universal primer site. MiXCR, run by TCRdb on the 5' RACE reads, gives a single entry per CDR3 protein. The sample holds 210,000 or so distinct CDR3 sequences, more than 15% seen once. These data also featured in a second study, about T cells expressing NK-cell markers. That study adds: One of the eight sequenced donors was seronegative, whereas the other seven were HCMV-seropositive.

This TCR was sampled from a woman aged 18-30 years in good health. The chain uses TRBV12-5 and TRBJ2-7; unclear D gene. Sequencing input: CD8+ T cells sorted from blood. The CDR3 bases are TGTGCTAGTGGTCCCGAATACTACGAGCAGTACTTC. Its translation: CASGPEYYEQYF.